This TCR beta chain was obtained from a study of human T cells and chemical hapten exposure. Specified time point: patch test 3, about 24 weeks after DPC sensitization. Treatment noted: therapeutic diphenylcyclopropenone sensitization with weekly scalp DPC. The authors' total RNA extraction used unfractionated whole blood. A single record per CDR3 protein comes from TCRdb applying MiXCR to the RACE reads. The sample holds just over 70,000 distinct CDR3 sequences, 8.5% to 14% seen once. V gave up 5 bases and J gave up 6 bases, with 18 bases separating them. CDR1 is KGHSH and CDR2 is LQKENI in the germline V gene. The CDR3 contains 15 residues. About this clonotype: This clone may be a read error of a much larger clone one base away.

The source was whole blood, collected in connection with sensitization to the hapten diphenylcyclopropenone (DPC). The receptor was derived from a woman in her fifties or sixties with alopecia areata. Some clones in this sample may be carry-over from other donors' samples. The rearrangement uses TRBV18 and TRBJ2-3; D is tentatively TRBD1 or TRBD2 (6 bases each). The CDR3, as DNA: TGTGCCAGCTCATGGACGGGGGCCGGCGGGGATACGCAGTATTTT. It yields the protein CASSWTGAGGDTQYF.